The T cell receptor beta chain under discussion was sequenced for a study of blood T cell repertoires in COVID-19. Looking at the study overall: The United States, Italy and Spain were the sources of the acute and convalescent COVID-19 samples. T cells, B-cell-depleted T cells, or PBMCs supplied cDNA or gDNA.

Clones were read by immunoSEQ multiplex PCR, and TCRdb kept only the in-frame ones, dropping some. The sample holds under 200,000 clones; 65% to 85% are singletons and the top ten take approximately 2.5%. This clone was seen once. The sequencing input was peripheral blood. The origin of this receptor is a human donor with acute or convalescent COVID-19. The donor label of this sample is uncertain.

CDR3 DNA sequence: TGCGCCAGCAGCGGGGTCTCTGGACAGGGACGACAAGAGACCCAGTACTTC. Translating it yields CASSGVSGQGRQETQYF. The chain employs TRBV5-1 and TRBJ2-5, with 8 nucleotides matching TRBD1. Germline V gene data show CDR1 as SGHRS and CDR2 as YFSETQ. The V and J ends lost 4 bases and 2 bases, in that order; junction bases with no gene match: 13. CDR3 length equals 17 residues.